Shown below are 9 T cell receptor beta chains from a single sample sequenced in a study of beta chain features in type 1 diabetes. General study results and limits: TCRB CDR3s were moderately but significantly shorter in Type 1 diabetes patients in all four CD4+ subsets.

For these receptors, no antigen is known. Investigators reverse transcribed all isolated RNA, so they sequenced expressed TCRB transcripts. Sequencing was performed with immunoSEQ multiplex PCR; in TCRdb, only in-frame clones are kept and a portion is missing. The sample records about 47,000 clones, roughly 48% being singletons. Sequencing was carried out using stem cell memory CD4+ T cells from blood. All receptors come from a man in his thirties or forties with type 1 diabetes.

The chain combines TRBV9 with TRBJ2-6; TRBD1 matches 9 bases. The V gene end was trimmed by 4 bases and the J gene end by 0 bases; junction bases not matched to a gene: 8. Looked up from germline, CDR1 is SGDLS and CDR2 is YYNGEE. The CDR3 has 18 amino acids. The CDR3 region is CASSPGTGHSSGANVLTF. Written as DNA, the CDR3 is TGTGCCAGCAGCCCGGGGACAGGGCATAGCTCTGGGGCCAACGTCCTGACTTTC.

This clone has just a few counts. The CDR3 sequence is CASSYSGGDSEELFF. The CDR3, as DNA: TGTGCCAGCAGTTACTCGGGGGGGGATAGCGAGGAGCTGTTTTTT. This sequence joins TRBV6-5 and TRBJ2-2; 7 bases map to TRBD2. After removal of 0 bases from V and 10 bases from J, the junction contained 8 bases not matched to a gene. Germline CDR1 is MNHEY and CDR2 is SVGAGI. The CDR3 contains 15 residues.

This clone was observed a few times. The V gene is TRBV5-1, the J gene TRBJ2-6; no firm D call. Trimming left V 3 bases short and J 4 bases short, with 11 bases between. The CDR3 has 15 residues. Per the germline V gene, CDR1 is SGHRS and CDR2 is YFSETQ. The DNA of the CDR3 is TGCGCCAGCAGCTGGGCCGGATTGGGGGCCAACGTCCTGACTTTC. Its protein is CASSWAGLGANVLTF.

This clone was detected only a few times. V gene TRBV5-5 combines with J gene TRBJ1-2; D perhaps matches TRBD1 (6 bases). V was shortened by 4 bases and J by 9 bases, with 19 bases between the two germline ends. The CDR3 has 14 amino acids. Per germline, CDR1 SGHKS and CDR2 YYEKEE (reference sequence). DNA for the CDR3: TGTGCCAGCAGCCAAGGACAGAATGGTTTAAGCTACACCTTC. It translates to CASSQGQNGLSYTF.

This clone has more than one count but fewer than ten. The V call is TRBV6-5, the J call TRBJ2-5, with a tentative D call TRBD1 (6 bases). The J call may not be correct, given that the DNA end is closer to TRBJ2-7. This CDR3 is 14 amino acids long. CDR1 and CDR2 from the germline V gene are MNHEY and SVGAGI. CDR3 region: CASGSPGHHYEQYF. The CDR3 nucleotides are TGTGCCAGCGGCTCTCCGGGACACCACTACGAGCAGTACTTC.

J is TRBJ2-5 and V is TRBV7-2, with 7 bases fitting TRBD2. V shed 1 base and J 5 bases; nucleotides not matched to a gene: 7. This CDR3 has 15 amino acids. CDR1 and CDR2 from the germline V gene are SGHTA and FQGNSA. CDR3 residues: CASSLEAGVGETQYF. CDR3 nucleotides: TGTGCCAGCAGCTTAGAGGCGGGAGTGGGGGAGACCCAGTACTTC. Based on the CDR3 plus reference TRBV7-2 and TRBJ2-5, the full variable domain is GAGVSQSPSNKVTEKGKDVELRCDPISGHTALYWYRQSLGQGLEFLIYFQGNSAPDKSGLPSDRFSAERTGGSVSTLTIQRTQQEDSAVYLCASSLEAGVGETQYFGPGTRLLVL.

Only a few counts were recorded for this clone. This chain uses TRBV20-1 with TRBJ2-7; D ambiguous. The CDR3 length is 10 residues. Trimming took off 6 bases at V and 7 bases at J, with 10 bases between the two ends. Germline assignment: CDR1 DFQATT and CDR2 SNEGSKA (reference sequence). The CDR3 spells CSALRWEQYF. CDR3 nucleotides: TGCAGTGCCTTGAGATGGGAGCAGTACTTC.

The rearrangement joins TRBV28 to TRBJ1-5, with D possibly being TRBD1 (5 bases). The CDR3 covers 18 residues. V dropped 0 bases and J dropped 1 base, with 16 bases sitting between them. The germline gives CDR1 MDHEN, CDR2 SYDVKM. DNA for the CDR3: TGTGCCAGCAGTTTATGGGACACTAGCTCTCGAAGCAATCAGCCCCAGCATTTT. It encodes CASSLWDTSSRSNQPQHF.

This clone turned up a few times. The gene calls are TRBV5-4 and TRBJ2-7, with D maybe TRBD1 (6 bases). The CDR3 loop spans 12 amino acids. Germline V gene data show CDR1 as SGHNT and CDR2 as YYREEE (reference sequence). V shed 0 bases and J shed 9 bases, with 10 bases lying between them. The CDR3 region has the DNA TGTGCCAGCAGCTTGGTAGGGGGTGGGCAGTACTTC. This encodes CASSLVGGGQYF.